These 14 T cell receptor beta chains were all obtained from the same sample, sequenced in a study of CD8+ T cells in alopecia areata. Reverse transcribed after extraction, RNA yielded cDNA as the sequencing template. The repertoire was sequenced with immunoSEQ multiplex PCR; TCRdb's copy has only in-frame clones and lacks some. The table has over 80,000 clones, roughly 45% seen once. The treatment: oral pan-JAK inhibitor, 5-10 mg twice daily. The sample in question was CD8+ T cells sorted from blood, obtained at week 24, from a patient treated with tofacitinib. These receptors all stem from a human donor with alopecia areata.

The V call is TRBV7-2, the J call TRBJ2-5; possible D gene TRBD2, 6 bases. The CDR3 sequence is 15 residues long. Germline assignment: CDR1 SGHTA and CDR2 FQGNSA. The V end lost 6 bases, the J end lost 2 bases, and 16 bases lay between the germline ends. The DNA of the CDR3 is TGTGCCAGCAGTTACTCGACTAGTTGGCAAGAGACCCAGTACTTC. Translating it yields CASSYSTSWQETQYF. Looking up the rest from reference TRBV7-2 and TRBJ2-5 gives the full variable domain: GAGVSQSPSNKVTEKGKDVELRCDPISGHTALYWYRQSLGQGLEFLIYFQGNSAPDKSGLPSDRFSAERTGGSVSTLTIQRTQQEDSAVYLCASSYSTSWQETQYFGPGTRLLVL.

As regards this clone: Other DNA sequences in this sample translate to the same CDR3. The chain combines TRBV27 with TRBJ1-5; D unclear. Deletions cut 3 bases from V and 2 bases from J, with 8 bases between. The length of the CDR3 is 14 residues. Germline values: CDR1 MNHEY, CDR2 SMNVEV (reference sequence). The CDR3 protein is CASSFRGGNQPQHF. CDR3 sequence (DNA): TGTGCCAGCAGTTTCAGAGGAGGCAATCAGCCCCAGCATTTT.

V is TRBV9 and J is TRBJ1-1; D remains ambiguous. Germline-derived CDR1 and CDR2 are SGDLS and YYNGEE. This CDR3 contains 13 residues. V shed 5 bases and J shed 1 base, with 9 bases lying between them. CDR3 nucleotides: TGTGCCAGCAGTTTACAAGAGAACACTGAAGCTTTCTTT. Encoded protein: CASSLQENTEAFF.

This rearrangement joins TRBV6-6 to TRBJ1-5; D is unclear. The V end lost 10 bases, the J end lost 1 base, and 20 bases lay between the germline ends. Germline assignment: CDR1 MNHNY and CDR2 SVGAGI (reference sequence). The length of the CDR3 is 16 residues. The CDR3 spells CATGHPGPLSNQPQHF. The CDR3 region has the DNA TGTGCCACCGGCCACCCAGGCCCACTCAGCAATCAGCCCCAGCATTTT.

CDR3 sequence reads: CASSEGLLTGELFF. CDR3 sequence (DNA): TGTGCCAGCAGTGAAGGACTACTCACCGGGGAGCTGTTTTTT. The rearrangement uses TRBV27 and TRBJ2-2; D possibly corresponds to TRBD2 (6 bases). This CDR3 contains 14 residues. Between the trimmed V and J ends, which lost 5 bases and 4 bases, there was a span of 11 bases. The germline V gene encodes CDR1 MNHEY and CDR2 SMNVEV (reference sequence).

The table lists this clone with a few counts. The rearrangement links TRBV14 to TRBJ2-7; maybe TRBD2 (6 bases). The CDR3 has 13 amino acids. V was clipped by 1 base and J by 5 bases, with 9 bases between them. Per germline, CDR1 SGHDN and CDR2 FVKESK. The CDR3 nucleotides read TGTGCCAGCAGCCAAGCAGGAGGGGACGAGCAGTACTTC. The encoded protein is CASSQAGGDEQYF.

This clone has only a few counts. The chain couples TRBV7-8 to TRBJ2-4; tentatively, D is TRBD1 or TRBD2 (5 bases each). The length of the CDR3 is 16 residues. Trimming shortened V by 4 bases and J by 7 bases, and 20 bases separated the two germline ends. Germline assignment: CDR1 SGHVS and CDR2 FQNEAQ. CDR3 DNA: TGTGCCAGCAGCTGGGGACCGAGGGTACAGTGGAACATTCAGTACTTC. Translation gives CASSWGPRVQWNIQYF. Full variable domain (missing parts from reference TRBV7-8 and TRBJ2-4): GAGVSQSPRYKVAKRGQDVALRCDPISGHVSLFWYQQALGQGPEFLTYFQNEAQLDKSGLPSDRFFAERPEGSVSTLKIQRTQQEDSAVYLCASSWGPRVQWNIQYFGAGTRLSVL.

This clone occurred a few times. This chain uses TRBV7-9 with TRBJ2-2; D remains unclear. The CDR3 is 18 residues long. The V end was cut by 4 bases, the J end by 0 bases, with 18 bases between. Per germline, CDR1 SEHNR and CDR2 FQNEAQ (reference sequence). CDR3 DNA sequence: TGTGCCAGCAGCTCCACCTTACTTCCCATACCGAACACCGGGGAGCTGTTTTTT. It encodes CASSSTLLPIPNTGELFF.

The chain links TRBV4-1 to TRBJ2-2, with D perhaps given as TRBD1 or TRBD2 (7 bases each). This CDR3 is built from 17 residues. Trimming stripped 3 bases from V and 6 bases from J, with 20 bases between. CDR1 is MGHRA and CDR2 is YSYEKL in the germline V gene. CDR3 protein: CASSQASGTVSPGELFF. For the CDR3, the DNA is TGCGCCAGCAGCCAGGCAAGCGGGACAGTCAGCCCCGGGGAGCTGTTTTTT.

The gene calls are TRBV15 and TRBJ1-2; D possibly corresponds to TRBD1 (5 bases). The CDR3 totals 15 residues. The V gene lost 2 bases and the J gene lost 4 bases, with 14 bases spanning the gap. Germline assignment: CDR1 LNHNV and CDR2 YYDKDF (reference sequence). CDR3 DNA: TGTGCCACCAGCAGATCGAGGGGTTTGGGCTATGGCTACACCTTC. This gives the protein CATSRSRGLGYGYTF.

This clone was counted a few times. This sequence joins TRBV9 and TRBJ2-7, with D possibly matching TRBD2 (7 bases). There are 13 residues in the CDR3. V shed 7 bases and J shed 3 bases, with 14 bases lying between them. Germline CDR1 reads SGDLS; CDR2 reads YYNGEE. CDR3 bases: TGTGCCAGCGGGGGCGGGAGAGTCTACGAGCAGTACTTC. The encoded protein is CASGGGRVYEQYF.

This clone was seen a handful of times. The chain uses TRBV5-1 and TRBJ2-1; possibly TRBD2 for D (10 bases). This CDR3 comprises 19 residues. Germline CDR1 SGHRS, CDR2 YFSETQ. V gave up 2 bases and J gave up 5 bases, with 26 bases separating them. This chain's CDR3 is CASSFGTGKTSGEDNEQFF. CDR3 coding DNA: TGCGCCAGCAGCTTCGGGACAGGGAAAACTAGCGGGGAGGACAATGAGCAGTTCTTC. The variable domain in full, completed from reference TRBV5-1 and TRBJ2-1, reads KAGVTQTPRYLIKTRGQQVTLSCSPISGHRSVSWYQQTPGQGLQFLFEYFSETQRNKGNFPGRFSGRQFSNSRSEMNVSTLELGDSALYLCASSFGTGKTSGEDNEQFFGPGTRLTVL.

The chain links TRBV9 to TRBJ2-7; 8 positions match TRBD2. The CDR3 has 15 residues. Germline-derived CDR1 and CDR2 are SGDLS and YYNGEE. Trimming cost V 2 bases and J 5 bases; bases outside gene matches: 9. The CDR3 here is CASSVGAGEENEQYF. The DNA of the CDR3 is TGTGCCAGCAGCGTGGGAGCGGGAGAGGAGAACGAGCAGTACTTC.

This clone occurred a few times. The V gene is TRBV9, the J gene TRBJ2-3, with D hard to call. This CDR3 comprises 13 residues. The germline gives CDR1 SGDLS, CDR2 YYNGEE. The ends were cut back, 3 bases at V and 3 bases at J, with 8 bases in the middle. Written as DNA, the CDR3 is TGTGCCAGCAGCGAGGATGGGACAGATACGCAGTATTTT. Protein sequence: CASSEDGTDTQYF.